Below, 2 T cell receptor beta chains from the same sample are listed, as sequenced in a study of OX40 agonist ivuxolimab in advanced cancers. Assay: immunoSEQ multiplex PCR; the TCRdb copy retains only in-frame clones and omits some. Of 74,000 or so clones in the sample, less than 95% were seen once. The specimen was CD4+ or CD8+ T cells sorted from blood, collected in a trial of the OX40 agonist ivuxolimab. The source of these receptors is an adult with an advanced solid tumor such as melanoma, head and neck, liver or kidney cancer.

This chain joins TRBV5-5 and TRBJ2-3, with 9 bases aligning to TRBD2. Germline-derived CDR1 and CDR2 are SGHKS and YYEKEE (reference sequence). J was trimmed by 7 bases and V by 0 bases; bases with no gene match: 12. CDR3 length: 17 residues. The CDR3, as DNA: TGTGCCAGCAGCTTGGTACTAGCGGGTTGGGGTACAAATACGCAGTATTTT. Its translation is CASSLVLAGWGTNTQYF.

The table lists this clone with a count of one. The gene calls are TRBV5-1 and TRBJ2-1; 13 positions match TRBD2. Germline CDR1 and CDR2: SGHRS and YFSETQ. The CDR3 sequence is 18 residues long. Trimming removed 1 base from V and 10 bases from J; junction bases left unmatched: 14. The CDR3 here is CASSLPPRTSGSLEEQFF. The CDR3 coding sequence is TGCGCCAGCAGCTTGCCCCCCCGGACTAGCGGGAGTCTGGAGGAGCAGTTCTTC.